One T cell receptor (beta chain) is described in this entry. This sample is drawn from a study of CD8+ T cells in alopecia areata. Trimming cost V 0 bases and J 8 bases, with 9 bases left between them. From germline, CDR1 is GTSNPN and CDR2 SVGIG (reference sequence). The CDR3 is made up of 12 amino acids. cDNA reverse transcribed from extracted RNA served as the sequencing template. Assay used: immunoSEQ multiplex PCR; TCRdb lists only in-frame clones, some missing. The sample lists 150,000 to 250,000 clones; 55% to 75% were seen once. Treatment specified: oral pan-JAK inhibitor, 5-10 mg twice daily. The chain recombines TRBV30 with TRBJ2-3; perhaps TRBD2 as D (5 bases). The sample in question was CD4+ T cells sorted from blood, obtained at week 24, from a patient treated with tofacitinib. This receptor was taken from a human donor with alopecia areata. DNA of the CDR3: TGTGCCTGGAGTGTGGGAGACCCTACGCAGTATTTT. Its protein is CAWSVGDPTQYF.